This TCR beta chain was documented in a study of cytomegalovirus exposure and HLA in healthy donors. Profiling relied on immunoSEQ multiplex PCR, and the TCRdb table lists in-frame clones only, not all of them. The table shows some 110,000 clones, with roughly 82% occurring only once. Material: PBMCs. This receptor was identified in a man younger than 35 in good health and CMV-seronegative.

The CDR3 spells CASSATGMRGYTF. CDR3 bases: TGTGCCAGCAGTGCCACAGGGATGCGCGGCTACACCTTC. This chain connects TRBV27 to TRBJ1-2; possibly TRBD1 for D (6 bases). V dropped 5 bases and J dropped 8 bases, with 15 bases sitting between them. This CDR3 contains 13 residues. Germline-derived CDR1 and CDR2 are MNHEY and SMNVEV (reference sequence).